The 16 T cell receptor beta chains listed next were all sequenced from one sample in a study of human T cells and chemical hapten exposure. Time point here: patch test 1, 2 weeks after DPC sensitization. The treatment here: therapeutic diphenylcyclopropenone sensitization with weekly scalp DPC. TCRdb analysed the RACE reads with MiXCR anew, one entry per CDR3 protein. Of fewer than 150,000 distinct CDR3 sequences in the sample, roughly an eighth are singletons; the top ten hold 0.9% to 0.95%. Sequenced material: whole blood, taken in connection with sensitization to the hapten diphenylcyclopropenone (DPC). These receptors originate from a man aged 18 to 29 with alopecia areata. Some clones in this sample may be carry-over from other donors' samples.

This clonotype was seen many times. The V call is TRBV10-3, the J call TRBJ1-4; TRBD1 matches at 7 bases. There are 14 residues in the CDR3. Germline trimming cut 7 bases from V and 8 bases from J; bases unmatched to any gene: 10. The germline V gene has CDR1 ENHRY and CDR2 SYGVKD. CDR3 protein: CAIKGAGGKEKLFF. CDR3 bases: TGTGCCATCAAAGGGGCAGGGGGTAAGGAAAAACTGTTTTTT.

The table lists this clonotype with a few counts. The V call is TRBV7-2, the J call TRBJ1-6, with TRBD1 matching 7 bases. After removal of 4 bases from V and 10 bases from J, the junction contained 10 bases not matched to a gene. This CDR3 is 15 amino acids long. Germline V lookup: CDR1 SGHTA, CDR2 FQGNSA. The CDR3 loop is CASSWDSTRGSPLHF. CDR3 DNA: TGTGCCAGCAGCTGGGACAGTACCAGAGGCTCACCCCTCCACTTT.

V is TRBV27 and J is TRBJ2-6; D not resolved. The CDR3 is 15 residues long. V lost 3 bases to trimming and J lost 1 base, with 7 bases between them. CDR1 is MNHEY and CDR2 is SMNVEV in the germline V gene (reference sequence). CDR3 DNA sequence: TGTGCCAGCAGTTTCTGGGGTTCTGGGGCCAACGTCCTGACTTTC. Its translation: CASSFWGSGANVLTF.

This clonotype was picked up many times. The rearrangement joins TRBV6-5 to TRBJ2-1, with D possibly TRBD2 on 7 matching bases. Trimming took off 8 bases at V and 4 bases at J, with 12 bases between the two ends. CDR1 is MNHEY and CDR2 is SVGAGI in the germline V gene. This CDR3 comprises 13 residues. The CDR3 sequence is CASQGRGYNEQFF. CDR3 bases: TGTGCCAGCCAGGGGAGGGGGTACAATGAGCAGTTCTTC.

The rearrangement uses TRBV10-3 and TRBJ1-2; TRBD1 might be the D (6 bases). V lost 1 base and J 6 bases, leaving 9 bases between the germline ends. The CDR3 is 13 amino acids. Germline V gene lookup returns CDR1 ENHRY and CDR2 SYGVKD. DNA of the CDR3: TGTGCCATCAGTGAGTGGACAGTAGATGGCTACACCTTC. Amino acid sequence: CAISEWTVDGYTF.

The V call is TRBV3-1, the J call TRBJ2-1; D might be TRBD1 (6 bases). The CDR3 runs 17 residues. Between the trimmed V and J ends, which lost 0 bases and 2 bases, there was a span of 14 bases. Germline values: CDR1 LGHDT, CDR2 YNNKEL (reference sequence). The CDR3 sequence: CASSQDFWGRPYNEQFF. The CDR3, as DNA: TGTGCCAGCAGCCAAGATTTTTGGGGGCGCCCCTACAATGAGCAGTTCTTC.

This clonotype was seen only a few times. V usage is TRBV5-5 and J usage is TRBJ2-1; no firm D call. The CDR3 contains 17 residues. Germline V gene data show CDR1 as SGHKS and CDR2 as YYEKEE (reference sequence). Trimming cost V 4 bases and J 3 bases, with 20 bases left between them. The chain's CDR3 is CASSPDETTIFYNEQFF. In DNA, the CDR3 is TGTGCCAGCAGCCCTGACGAGACCACCATATTCTACAATGAGCAGTTCTTC.

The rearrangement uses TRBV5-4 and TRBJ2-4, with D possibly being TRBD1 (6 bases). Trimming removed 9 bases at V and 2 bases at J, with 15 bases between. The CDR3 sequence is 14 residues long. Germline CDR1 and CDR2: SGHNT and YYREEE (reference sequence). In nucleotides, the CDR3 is TGTGCCATAGGACAGCGGCAAACCAAAAACATTCAGTACTTC. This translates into CAIGQRQTKNIQYF.

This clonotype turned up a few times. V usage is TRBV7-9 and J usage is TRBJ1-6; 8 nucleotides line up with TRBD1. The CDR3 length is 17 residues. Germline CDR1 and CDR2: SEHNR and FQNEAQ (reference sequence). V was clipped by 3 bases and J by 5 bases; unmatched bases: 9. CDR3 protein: CASSFVATGGDNSPLHF. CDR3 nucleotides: TGTGCCAGCAGCTTTGTAGCAACAGGGGGGGATAATTCACCCCTCCACTTT.

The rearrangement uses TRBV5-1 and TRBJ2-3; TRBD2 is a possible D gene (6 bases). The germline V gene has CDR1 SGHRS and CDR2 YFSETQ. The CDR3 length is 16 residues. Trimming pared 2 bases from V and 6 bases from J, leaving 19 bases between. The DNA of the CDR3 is TGCGCCAGCAGCTTCGTTGGCGGGGCAGAATCGGATACGCAGTATTTT. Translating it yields CASSFVGGAESDTQYF.

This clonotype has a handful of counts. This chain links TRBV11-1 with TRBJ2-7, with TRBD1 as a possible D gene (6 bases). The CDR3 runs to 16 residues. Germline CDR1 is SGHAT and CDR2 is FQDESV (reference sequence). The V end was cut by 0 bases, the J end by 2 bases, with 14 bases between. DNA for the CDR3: TGTGCCAGCAGCTTAGCGGGGGCAGAGGTTCCCTACGAGCAGTACTTC. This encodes CASSLAGAEVPYEQYF.

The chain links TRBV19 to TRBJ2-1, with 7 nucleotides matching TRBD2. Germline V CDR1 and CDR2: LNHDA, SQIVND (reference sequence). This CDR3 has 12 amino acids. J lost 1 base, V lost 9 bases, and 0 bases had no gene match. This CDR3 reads CASGGSYNEQFF. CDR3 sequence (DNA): TGTGCCAGCGGGGGGTCCTACAATGAGCAGTTCTTC.

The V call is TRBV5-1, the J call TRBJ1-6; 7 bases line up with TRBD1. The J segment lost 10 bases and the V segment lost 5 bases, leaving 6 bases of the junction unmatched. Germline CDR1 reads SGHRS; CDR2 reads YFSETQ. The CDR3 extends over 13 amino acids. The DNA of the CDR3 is TGCGCCAGCAGGACAGGGAACTTATCACCCCTCCACTTT. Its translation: CASRTGNLSPLHF.

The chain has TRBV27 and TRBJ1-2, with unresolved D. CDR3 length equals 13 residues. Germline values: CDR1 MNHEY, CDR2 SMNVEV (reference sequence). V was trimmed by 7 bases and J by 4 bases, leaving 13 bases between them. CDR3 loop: CASTGGFSYGYTF. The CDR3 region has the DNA TGTGCCAGCACTGGAGGATTTAGCTATGGCTACACCTTC.

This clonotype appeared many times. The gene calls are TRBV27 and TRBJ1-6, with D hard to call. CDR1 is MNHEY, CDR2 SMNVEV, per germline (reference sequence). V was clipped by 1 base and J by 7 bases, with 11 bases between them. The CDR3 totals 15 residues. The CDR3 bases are TGTGCCAGCAGTTTATTCGACCCAAAGAATTCACCCCTCCACTTT. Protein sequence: CASSLFDPKNSPLHF.

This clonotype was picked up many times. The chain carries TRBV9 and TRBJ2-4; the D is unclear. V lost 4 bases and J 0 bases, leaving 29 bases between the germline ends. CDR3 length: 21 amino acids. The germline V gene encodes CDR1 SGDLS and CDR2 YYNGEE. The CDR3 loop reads CASSPSPSSGIGELAKNIQYF. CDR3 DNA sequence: TGTGCCAGCAGCCCGAGTCCCAGTAGTGGTATTGGCGAACTAGCCAAAAACATTCAGTACTTC.